These 7 T cell receptor beta chains share one sample of origin, sequenced in a study of blood T cell repertoires in COVID-19 (dated by TCRdb to the early 2020s). The protocol used for the library was the immunoSEQ multiplex PCR assay. TCRdb carries this immuneACCESS record with in-frame sequences only. Its versions omit some clonotypes, under half of them owing to an unresolved V gene in the studies checked, with the rest unexplained. The sample table holds roughly 230,000 clones, of which more than 65% were seen once. Roughly 3.1% of the sample is taken by the ten largest. The material sequenced was PBMCs or T cells enriched from blood (not recorded which). The receptors derive from a man between 45 and 60 years old who had recovered from COVID-19.

The chain joins TRBV7-9 to TRBJ1-1; 8 nucleotides match TRBD1. Germline lookup yields CDR1 SEHNR and CDR2 FQNEAQ (reference sequence). This CDR3 contains 15 residues. The junction had 8 bases not matched to a gene; V was cut back by 7 bases and J by 1 base. As DNA, the CDR3 is TGTGCCAGCACCATACGACAGGGGAAGAACACTGAAGCTTTCTTT. Amino acid sequence: CASTIRQGKNTEAFF.

The rearrangement uses TRBV5-1 and TRBJ2-7, with TRBD1 identical over 7 bases. CDR3 size: 16 residues. V dropped 4 bases and J dropped 6; count of bases not matched to a gene: 16. Germline V gene data show CDR1 as SGHRS and CDR2 as YFSETQ. CDR3 in amino acids: CASSPTQGVSLSEQYF. The CDR3 nucleotides read TGCGCCAGCAGCCCTACTCAGGGGGTATCTCTATCCGAGCAGTACTTC.

The V and J genes are TRBV4-1 and TRBJ2-5, with 9 bases lining up with TRBD1. This CDR3 is built from 20 residues. Germline V lookup: CDR1 MGHRA, CDR2 YSYEKL. The V gene end was trimmed by 1 base and the J gene end by 3 bases; junction bases not matched to a gene: 18. Written as DNA, the CDR3 is TGCGCCAGCAGCCAAGTTGTCGGGACAGGGTACGGGGGGAATGAAGAGACCCAGTACTTC. Its translation: CASSQVVGTGYGGNEETQYF.

This clone was recorded only once. This chain uses TRBV28 with TRBJ2-2, with TRBD2 matching 8 bases. CDR3 length equals 16 residues. After removal of 6 bases from V and 7 bases from J, the junction contained 13 bases not matched to a gene. The germline V gene has CDR1 MDHEN and CDR2 SYDVKM. Here the CDR3 DNA reads TGTGCCAGCAGCCCACCTTTGGCGGGAGGAGTCGGGGAGCTGTTTTTT. The encoded protein is CASSPPLAGGVGELFF.

The chain uses TRBV24-1 and TRBJ1-4; D ambiguous. This CDR3 comprises 14 residues. CDR1 is KGHDR and CDR2 is SFDVKD in the germline V gene. Trimming shortened V by 4 bases and J by 10 bases, and 15 bases separated the two germline ends. CDR3 protein: CATSESLRGGKLFF. CDR3 bases: TGTGCCACCAGTGAAAGCCTCCGTGGCGGAAAACTGTTTTTT.

This chain uses TRBV15 with TRBJ1-5, with D perhaps matching TRBD1 (6 bases). CDR3 length: 18 amino acids. Germline CDR1 reads LNHNV; CDR2 reads YYDKDF (reference sequence). The germline V and J ends were trimmed by 0 bases and 6 bases, with 21 bases remaining between them. CDR3 sequence (DNA): TGTGCCACCAGCAGAGAACGGACGGGACAAGGGCTCACTCAGCCCCAGCATTTT. This sequence encodes CATSRERTGQGLTQPQHF.

This clone was seen only once. The gene calls are TRBV6-2 or TRBV6-3 and TRBJ1-2, with 7 nucleotides matching TRBD1. V lost 4 bases to trimming and J lost 3 bases; unmatched junction nucleotides: 5. CDR1 and CDR2 from the germline V gene are MNHEY and SVGEGT. This CDR3 is 14 amino acids long. CDR3 coding DNA: TGTGCCAGCAGTTCAGGGGGTTCTTACTATGGCTACACCTTC. Its protein product is CASSSGGSYYGYTF.